Listed here is a single T cell receptor (beta chain). Original handling: Amplification of reference gene primers provided the estimated nucleated cell counts. Repertoires were generated with immunoSEQ multiplex PCR, while TCRdb's copy carries only in-frame clones and drops some. That table is the source of V, J and clone size, and D and trimming were worked out from the DNA. The sample lists 20,000 to 25,000 clones; around 67% were seen once. The CDR3 is made up of 17 amino acids. Germline CDR1 and CDR2: KGHSH and LQKENI. Trimming removed 1 base from V and 6 bases from J; junction bases left unmatched: 7. This sample stems from a study of blood T cell repertoires in COVID-19. Across the study: Material from acute and convalescent COVID-19 was sourced from the United States, Italy and Spain. T cells, B-cell-depleted T cells, or PBMCs provided the cDNA or gDNA that served as material.

The chain has TRBV18 and TRBJ2-2, with TRBD2 matching 11 bases. The TCR comes from a human donor in a cohort sampled during active or convalescent COVID-19. The sample comprised peripheral blood. CDR3 nucleotide sequence: TGTGCCAGCTCACCACACCGTAGCGGGGGGGCCTCCGGGGAGCTGTTTTTT. This gives the protein CASSPHRSGGASGELFF. The full variable domain, rest sourced from reference TRBV18 and TRBJ2-2, is NAGVMQNPRHLVRRRGQEARLRCSPMKGHSHVYWYRQLPEEGLKFMVYLQKENIIDESGMPKERFSAEFPKEGPSILRIQQVVRGDSAAYFCASSPHRSGGASGELFFGEGSRLTVL.